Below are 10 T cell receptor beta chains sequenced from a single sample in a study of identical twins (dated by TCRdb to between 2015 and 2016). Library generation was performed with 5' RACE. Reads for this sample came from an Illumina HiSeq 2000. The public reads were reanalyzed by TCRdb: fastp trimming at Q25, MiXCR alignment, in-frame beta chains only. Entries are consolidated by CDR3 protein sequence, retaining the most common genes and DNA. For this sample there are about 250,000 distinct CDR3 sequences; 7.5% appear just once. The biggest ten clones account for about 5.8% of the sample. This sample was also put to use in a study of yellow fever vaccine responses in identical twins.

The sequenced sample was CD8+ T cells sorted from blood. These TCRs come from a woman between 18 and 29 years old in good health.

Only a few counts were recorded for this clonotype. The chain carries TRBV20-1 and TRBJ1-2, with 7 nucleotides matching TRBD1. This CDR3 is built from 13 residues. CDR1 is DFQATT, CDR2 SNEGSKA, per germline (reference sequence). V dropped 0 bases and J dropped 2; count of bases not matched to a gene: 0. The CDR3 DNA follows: TGCAGTGCTAGAGAACAGGGGAACTATGGCTACACCTTC. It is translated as CSAREQGNYGYTF.

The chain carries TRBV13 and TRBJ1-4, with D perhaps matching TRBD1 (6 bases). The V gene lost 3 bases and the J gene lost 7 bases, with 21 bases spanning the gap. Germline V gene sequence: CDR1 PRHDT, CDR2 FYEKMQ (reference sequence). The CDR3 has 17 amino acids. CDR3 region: CASSLTNNRVIGEKLFF. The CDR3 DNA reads TGTGCCAGCAGCTTGACCAACAACAGGGTCATTGGTGAAAAACTGTTTTTT.

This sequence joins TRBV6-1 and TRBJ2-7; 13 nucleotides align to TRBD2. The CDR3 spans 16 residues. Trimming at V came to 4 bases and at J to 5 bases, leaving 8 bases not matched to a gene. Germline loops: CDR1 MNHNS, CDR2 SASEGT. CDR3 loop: CASSVVTSGGTDEQYV. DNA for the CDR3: TGTGCCAGCAGTGTCGTGACTAGCGGGGGGACCGACGAGCAGTACGTC.

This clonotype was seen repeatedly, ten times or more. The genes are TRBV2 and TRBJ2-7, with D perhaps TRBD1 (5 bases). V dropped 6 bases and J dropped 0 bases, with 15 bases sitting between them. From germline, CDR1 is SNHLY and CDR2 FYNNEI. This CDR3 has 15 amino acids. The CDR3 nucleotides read TGTGCCAGCAGCCGTGGGGCGGCCCTCTCCTACGAGCAGTACGTC. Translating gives CASSRGAALSYEQYV.

The CDR3 is CASSQVPRGVMETQYF. In DNA form, the CDR3 reads TGTGCCAGCAGCCAGGTGCCCCGAGGGGTGATGGAGACCCAGTACTTC. This chain uses TRBV3-1 with TRBJ2-5; either TRBD1 or TRBD2 may fit D (5 bases each). The CDR3 is 16 amino acids. The germline V gene has CDR1 LGHDT and CDR2 YNNKEL (reference sequence). Between the trimmed V and J ends, which lost 3 bases and 5 bases, there was a span of 19 bases.

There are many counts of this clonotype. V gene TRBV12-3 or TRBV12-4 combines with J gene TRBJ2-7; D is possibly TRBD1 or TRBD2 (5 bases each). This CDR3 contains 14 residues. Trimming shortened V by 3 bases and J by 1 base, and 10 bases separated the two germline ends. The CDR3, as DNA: TGTGCCAGCAGTTTCGTAGGGGAGTCCTACGAGCAGTACTTC. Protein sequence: CASSFVGESYEQYF.

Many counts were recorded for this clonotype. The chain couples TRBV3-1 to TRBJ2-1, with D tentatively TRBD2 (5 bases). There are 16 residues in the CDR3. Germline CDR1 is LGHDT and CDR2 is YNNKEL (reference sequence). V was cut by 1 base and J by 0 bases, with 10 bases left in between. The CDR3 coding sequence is TGTGCCAGCAGCCAAGTTGAGGGAGACTCCTACAATGAGCAGTTCTTC. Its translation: CASSQVEGDSYNEQFF.

CDR3 DNA: TGTGCCAGCAGCCCCCTGATTTCGAGCTCCTACAATGAGCAGTTCTTC. It encodes CASSPLISSSYNEQFF. This chain connects TRBV7-9 to TRBJ2-1; D call uncertain. CDR3 length: 16 residues. V lost 5 bases and J lost 0, with 14 bases in between. CDR1 is SEHNR, CDR2 FQNEAQ, per germline (reference sequence).

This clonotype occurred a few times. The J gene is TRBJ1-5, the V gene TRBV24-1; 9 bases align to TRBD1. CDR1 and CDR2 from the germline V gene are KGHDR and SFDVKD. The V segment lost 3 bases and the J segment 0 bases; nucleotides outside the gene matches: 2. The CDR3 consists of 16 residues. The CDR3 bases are TGTGCCACCAGTGATGGGACAGGGTATAGCAATCAGCCCCAGCATTTT. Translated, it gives CATSDGTGYSNQPQHF.

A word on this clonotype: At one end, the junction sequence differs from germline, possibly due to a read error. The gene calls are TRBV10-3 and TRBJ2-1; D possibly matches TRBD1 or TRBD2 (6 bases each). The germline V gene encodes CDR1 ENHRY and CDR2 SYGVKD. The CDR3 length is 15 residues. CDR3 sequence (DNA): TGTGCCATCAGTGAGTCGATGGGGGGCCGCCACTCGCCGACCTTC. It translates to CAISESMGGRHSPTF.